This TCR beta chain was sequenced for a study of cytomegalovirus exposure and HLA in healthy donors. The PCR employed 60 Vbeta primers together with 13 Jbeta primers. Sequenced by immunoSEQ multiplex PCR; TCRdb stores in-frame clones only, minus some. The sample consists of about 160,000 clones, around 80% of them appearing once. Though nominally healthy at sampling, donors likely had unrecorded immune exposures. The sequence came from a male donor in good health and CMV-seronegative. Sequencing was performed on PBMCs.

The CDR3 loop reads CASNLPQGNEQFF. The CDR3 DNA is TGTGCCAGCAACCTCCCACAGGGTAATGAGCAGTTCTTC. The chain couples TRBV28 to TRBJ2-1; D might be TRBD1 (6 bases). The germline V gene encodes CDR1 MDHEN and CDR2 SYDVKM. V was pared by 7 bases and J by 7 bases, with 14 bases between. The CDR3 loop spans 13 amino acids.